Included here is one T cell receptor (beta chain) sequence, with context. The data were obtained in a study of blood T cell repertoires in COVID-19. Libraries were prepared by immunoSEQ multiplex PCR; TCRdb keeps only in-frame clonotypes and omits some of them. The sample holds some 190,000 clones, 80% to 90% seen once. Sequencing was performed on peripheral blood. The receptor was isolated from a human donor with active or convalescent COVID-19. The donor label of this sample is uncertain.

CDR3 in amino acids: CASSKTSKSATGELFF. DNA for the CDR3: TGTGCCAGCAGCAAGACTAGTAAGAGTGCCACCGGGGAGCTGTTTTTT. The chain uses TRBV5-4 and TRBJ2-2, with a possible D match to TRBD2 (6 bases). Trimming pared 4 bases from V and 4 bases from J, leaving 17 bases between. CDR3 length: 16 residues. The germline gives CDR1 SGHNT, CDR2 YYREEE (reference sequence).